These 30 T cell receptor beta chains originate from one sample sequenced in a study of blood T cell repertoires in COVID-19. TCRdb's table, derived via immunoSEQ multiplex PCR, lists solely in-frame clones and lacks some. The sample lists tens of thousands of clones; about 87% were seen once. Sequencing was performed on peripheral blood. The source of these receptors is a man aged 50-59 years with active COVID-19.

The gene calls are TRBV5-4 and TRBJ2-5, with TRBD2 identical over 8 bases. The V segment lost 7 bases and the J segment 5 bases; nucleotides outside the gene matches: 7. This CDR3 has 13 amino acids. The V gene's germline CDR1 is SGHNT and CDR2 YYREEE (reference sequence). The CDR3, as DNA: TGTGCCAGCTCCGGGAGGGGCGCGGAGACCCAGTACTTC. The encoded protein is CASSGRGAETQYF.

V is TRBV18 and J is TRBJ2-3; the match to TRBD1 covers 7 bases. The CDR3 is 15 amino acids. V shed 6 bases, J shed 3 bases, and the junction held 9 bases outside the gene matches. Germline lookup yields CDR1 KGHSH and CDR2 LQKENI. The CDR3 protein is CASSHSPGQTDTQYF. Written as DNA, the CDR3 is TGTGCCAGCTCCCACTCACCGGGACAGACAGATACGCAGTATTTT.

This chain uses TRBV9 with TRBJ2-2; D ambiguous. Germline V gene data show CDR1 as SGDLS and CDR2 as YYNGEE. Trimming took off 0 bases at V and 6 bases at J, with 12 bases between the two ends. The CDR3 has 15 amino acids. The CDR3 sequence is CASSVGRDNPGELFF. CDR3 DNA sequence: TGTGCCAGCAGCGTAGGTAGAGACAACCCCGGGGAGCTGTTTTTT. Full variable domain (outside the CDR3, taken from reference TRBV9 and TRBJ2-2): DSGVTQTPKHLITATGQRVTLRCSPRSGDLSVYWYQQSLDQGLQFLIQYYNGEERAKGNILERFSAQQFPDLHSELNLSSLELGDSALYFCASSVGRDNPGELFFGEGSRLTVL.

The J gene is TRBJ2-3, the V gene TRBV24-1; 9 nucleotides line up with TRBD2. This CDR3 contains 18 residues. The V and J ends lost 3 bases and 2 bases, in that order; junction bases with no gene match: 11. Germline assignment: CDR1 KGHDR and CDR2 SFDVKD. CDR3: CATSDKSSGSLYTDTQYF. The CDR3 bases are TGTGCCACCAGTGATAAAAGTAGCGGGAGTCTCTACACAGATACGCAGTATTTT.

The CDR3 sequence is CASRTQGARQKAEAFF. CDR3 DNA: TGTGCCAGCCGTACGCAGGGGGCACGACAGAAGGCTGAAGCTTTCTTT. The genes are TRBV27 and TRBJ1-1; 8 bases match TRBD1. Unmatched junction bases numbered 17, after V lost 8 bases and J lost 6 bases. The CDR3 covers 16 residues. In germline, CDR1 is MNHEY, CDR2 SMNVEV (reference sequence).

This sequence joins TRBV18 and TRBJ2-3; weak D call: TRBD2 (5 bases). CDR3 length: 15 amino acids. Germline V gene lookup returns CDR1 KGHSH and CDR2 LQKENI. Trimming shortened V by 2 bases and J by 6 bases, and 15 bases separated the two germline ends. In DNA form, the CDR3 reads TGTGCCAGCTCACCAGGACTGGATGCTTTTGATACGCAGTATTTT. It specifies CASSPGLDAFDTQYF.

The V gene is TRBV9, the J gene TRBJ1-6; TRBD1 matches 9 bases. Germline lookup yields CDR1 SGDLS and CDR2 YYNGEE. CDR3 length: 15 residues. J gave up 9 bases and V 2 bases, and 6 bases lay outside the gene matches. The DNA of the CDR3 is TGTGCCAGCAGCGTTGACGGACAGGGGATTTCACCCCTCCACTTT. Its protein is CASSVDGQGISPLHF.

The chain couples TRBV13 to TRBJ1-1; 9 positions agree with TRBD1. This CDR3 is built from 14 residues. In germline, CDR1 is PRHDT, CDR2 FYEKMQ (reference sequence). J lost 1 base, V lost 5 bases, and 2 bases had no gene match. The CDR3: CASSMGQGNTEAFF. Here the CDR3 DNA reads TGTGCCAGCAGCATGGGACAGGGGAACACTGAAGCTTTCTTT. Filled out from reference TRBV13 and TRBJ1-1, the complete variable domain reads AAGVIQSPRHLIKEKRETATLKCYPIPRHDTVYWYQQGPGQDPQFLISFYEKMQSDKGSIPDRFSAQQFSDYHSELNMSSLELGDSALYFCASSMGQGNTEAFFGQGTRLTVV.

In DNA form, the CDR3 reads TGTGCCAGCACCTCATCCGGAGAGAACACTGAAGCTTTCTTT. Its translation: CASTSSGENTEAFF. The chain joins TRBV7-9 to TRBJ1-1; no definite D call. The CDR3 is made up of 14 amino acids. Germline V gives CDR1 SEHNR, CDR2 FQNEAQ (reference sequence). V lost 7 bases and J lost 1, with 13 bases in between.

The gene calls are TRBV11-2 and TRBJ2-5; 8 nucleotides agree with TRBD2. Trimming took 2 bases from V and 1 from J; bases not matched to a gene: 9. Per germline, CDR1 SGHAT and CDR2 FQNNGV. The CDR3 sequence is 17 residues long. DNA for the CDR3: TGTGCCAGCAGCTTATTCGGGCGGGGGGTCCTCCAAGAGACCCAGTACTTC. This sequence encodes CASSLFGRGVLQETQYF.

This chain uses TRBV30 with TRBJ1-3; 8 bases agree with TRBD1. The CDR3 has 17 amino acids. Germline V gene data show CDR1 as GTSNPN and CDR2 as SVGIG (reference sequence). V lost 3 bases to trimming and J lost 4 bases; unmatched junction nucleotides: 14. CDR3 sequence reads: CAWSDYTGQGTGNTIYF. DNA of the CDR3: TGTGCCTGGAGCGATTATACCGGACAGGGTACAGGAAACACCATATATTTT.

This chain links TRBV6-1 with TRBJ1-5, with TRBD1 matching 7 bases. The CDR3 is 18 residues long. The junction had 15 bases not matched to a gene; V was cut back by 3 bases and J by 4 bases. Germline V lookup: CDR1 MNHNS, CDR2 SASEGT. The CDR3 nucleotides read TGTGCCAGCAGTGAGAGAAGGGGGCGGGATATCGGTAATCAGCCCCAGCATTTT. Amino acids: CASSERRGRDIGNQPQHF.

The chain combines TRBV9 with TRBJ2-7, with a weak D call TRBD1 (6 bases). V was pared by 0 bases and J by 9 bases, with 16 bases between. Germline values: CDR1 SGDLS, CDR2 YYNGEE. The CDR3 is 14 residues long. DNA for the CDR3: TGTGCCAGCAGCGTAGGGGGACAAAGGGACGGGCAGTACTTC. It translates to CASSVGGQRDGQYF.

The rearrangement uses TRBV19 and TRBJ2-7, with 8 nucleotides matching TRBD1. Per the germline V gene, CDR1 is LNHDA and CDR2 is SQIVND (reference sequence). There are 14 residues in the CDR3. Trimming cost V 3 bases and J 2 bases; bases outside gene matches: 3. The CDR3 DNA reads TGTGCCAGTAGTATCAAGGACAGGGCCTACGAGCAGTACTTC. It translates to CASSIKDRAYEQYF.

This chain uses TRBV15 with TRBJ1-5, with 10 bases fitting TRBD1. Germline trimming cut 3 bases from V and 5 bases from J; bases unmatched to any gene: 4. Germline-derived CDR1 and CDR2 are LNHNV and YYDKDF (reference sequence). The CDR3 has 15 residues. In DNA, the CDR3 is TGTGCCACCAGCAGTCACGGACAGGGGGATCAGCCCCAGCATTTT. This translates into CATSSHGQGDQPQHF.

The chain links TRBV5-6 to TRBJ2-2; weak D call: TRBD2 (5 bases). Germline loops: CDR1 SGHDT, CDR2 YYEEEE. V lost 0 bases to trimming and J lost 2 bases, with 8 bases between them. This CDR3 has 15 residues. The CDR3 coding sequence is TGTGCCAGCAGCTTGGGAGGGAGTAACACCGGGGAGCTGTTTTTT. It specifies CASSLGGSNTGELFF.

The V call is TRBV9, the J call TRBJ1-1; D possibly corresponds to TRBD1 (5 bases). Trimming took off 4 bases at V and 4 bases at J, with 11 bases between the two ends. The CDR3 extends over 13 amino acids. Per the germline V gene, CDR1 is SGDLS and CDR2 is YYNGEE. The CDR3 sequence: CASSTQGRTEAFF. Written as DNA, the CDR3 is TGTGCCAGCAGCACCCAGGGTCGCACTGAAGCTTTCTTT. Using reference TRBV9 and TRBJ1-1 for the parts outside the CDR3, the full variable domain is DSGVTQTPKHLITATGQRVTLRCSPRSGDLSVYWYQQSLDQGLQFLIQYYNGEERAKGNILERFSAQQFPDLHSELNLSSLELGDSALYFCASSTQGRTEAFFGQGTRLTVV.

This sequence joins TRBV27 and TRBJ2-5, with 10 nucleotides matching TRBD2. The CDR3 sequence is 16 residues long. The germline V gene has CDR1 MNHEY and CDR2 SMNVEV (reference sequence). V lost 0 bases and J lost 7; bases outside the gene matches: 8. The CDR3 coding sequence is TGTGCCAGCAGTTTATCAAGGACTAGCGGACCTGGGACCCAGTACTTC. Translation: CASSLSRTSGPGTQYF.

The CDR3 is CASSYRGGEGPNSPLHF. CDR3 nucleotides: TGTGCCAGCAGTTACAGGGGGGGGGAGGGGCCGAATTCACCCCTCCACTTT. The chain carries TRBV6-2 or TRBV6-3 and TRBJ1-6; possible D gene TRBD1, 6 bases. The CDR3 is 17 amino acids. Germline assignment: CDR1 MNHEY and CDR2 SVGEGT. Trimming removed 2 bases at V and 7 bases at J, with 18 bases between.

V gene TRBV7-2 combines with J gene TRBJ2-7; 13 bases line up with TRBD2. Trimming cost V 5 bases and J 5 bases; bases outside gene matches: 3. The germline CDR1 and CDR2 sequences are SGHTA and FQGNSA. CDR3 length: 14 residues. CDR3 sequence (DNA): TGTGCCAGCAGCCGGACTAGCGGGAGTAACGAGCAGTACTTC. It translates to CASSRTSGSNEQYF.

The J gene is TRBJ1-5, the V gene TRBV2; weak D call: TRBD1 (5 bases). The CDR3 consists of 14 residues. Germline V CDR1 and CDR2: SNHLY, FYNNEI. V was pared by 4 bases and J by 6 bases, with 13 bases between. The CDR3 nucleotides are TGTGCCAGCAGTGTAAATGGGGGGAGTCAGCCCCAGCATTTT. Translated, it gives CASSVNGGSQPQHF.

The CDR3 sequence: CAHRGSNQPQHF. The CDR3 bases are TGTGCTCACCGGGGTAGCAATCAGCCCCAGCATTTT. The chain recombines TRBV28 with TRBJ1-5; no definite D call. Germline V gene sequence: CDR1 MDHEN, CDR2 SYDVKM. The CDR3 has 12 residues. The whole variable domain, filled in from reference TRBV28 and TRBJ1-5, reads DVKVTQSSRYLVKRTGEKVFLECVQDMDHENMFWYRQDPGLGLRLIYFSYDVKMKEKGDIPEGYSVSREKKERFSLILESASTNQTSMYLCAHRGSNQPQHFGDGTRLSIL.

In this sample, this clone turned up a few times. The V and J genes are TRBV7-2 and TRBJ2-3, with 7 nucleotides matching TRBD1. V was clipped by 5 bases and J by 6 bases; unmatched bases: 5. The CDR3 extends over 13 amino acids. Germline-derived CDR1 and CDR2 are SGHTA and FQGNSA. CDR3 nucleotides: TGTGCCAGCAGCACAAGGGGGCGGGATACGCAGTATTTT. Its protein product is CASSTRGRDTQYF. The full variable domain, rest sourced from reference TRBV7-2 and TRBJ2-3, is GAGVSQSPSNKVTEKGKDVELRCDPISGHTALYWYRQSLGQGLEFLIYFQGNSAPDKSGLPSDRFSAERTGGSVSTLTIQRTQQEDSAVYLCASSTRGRDTQYFGPGTRLTVL.

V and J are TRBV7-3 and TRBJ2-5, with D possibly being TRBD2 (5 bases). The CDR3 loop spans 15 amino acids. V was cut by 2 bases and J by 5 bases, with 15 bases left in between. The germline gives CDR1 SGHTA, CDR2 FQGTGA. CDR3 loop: CASSLRGDLAETQYF. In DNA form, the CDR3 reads TGTGCCAGCAGCTTACGGGGAGATCTAGCTGAGACCCAGTACTTC.

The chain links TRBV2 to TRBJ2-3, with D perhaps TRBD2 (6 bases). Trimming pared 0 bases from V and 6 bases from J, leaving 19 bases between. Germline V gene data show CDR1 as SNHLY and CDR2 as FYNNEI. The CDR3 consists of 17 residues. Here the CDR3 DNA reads TGTGCCAGCAGTGAAGCGCGGGATCCGGGGAATCGGGATACGCAGTATTTT. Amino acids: CASSEARDPGNRDTQYF.

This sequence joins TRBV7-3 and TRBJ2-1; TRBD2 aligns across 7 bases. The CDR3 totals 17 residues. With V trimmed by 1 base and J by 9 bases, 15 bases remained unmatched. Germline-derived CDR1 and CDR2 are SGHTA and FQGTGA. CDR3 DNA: TGTGCCAGCAGCTTAAAGTCTTGGGGACTATCACCCACTGAGCAGTTCTTC. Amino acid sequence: CASSLKSWGLSPTEQFF.

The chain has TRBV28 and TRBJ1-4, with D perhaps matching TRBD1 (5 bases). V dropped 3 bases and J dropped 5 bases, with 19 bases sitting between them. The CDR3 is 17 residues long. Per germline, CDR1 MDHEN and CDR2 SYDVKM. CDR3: CASSFLGGGPENEKLFF. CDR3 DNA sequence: TGTGCCAGCAGTTTCCTCGGGGGGGGTCCGGAGAATGAAAAACTGTTTTTT. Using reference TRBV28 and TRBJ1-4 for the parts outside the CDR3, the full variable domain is DVKVTQSSRYLVKRTGEKVFLECVQDMDHENMFWYRQDPGLGLRLIYFSYDVKMKEKGDIPEGYSVSREKKERFSLILESASTNQTSMYLCASSFLGGGPENEKLFFGSGTQLSVL.

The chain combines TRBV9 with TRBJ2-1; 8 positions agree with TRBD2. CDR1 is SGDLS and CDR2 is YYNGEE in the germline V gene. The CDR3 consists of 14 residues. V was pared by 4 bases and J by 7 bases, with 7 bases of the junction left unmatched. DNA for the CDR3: TGTGCCAGCAGCCTCCGGACTAGCATGAATGAGCAGTTCTTC. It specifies CASSLRTSMNEQFF.

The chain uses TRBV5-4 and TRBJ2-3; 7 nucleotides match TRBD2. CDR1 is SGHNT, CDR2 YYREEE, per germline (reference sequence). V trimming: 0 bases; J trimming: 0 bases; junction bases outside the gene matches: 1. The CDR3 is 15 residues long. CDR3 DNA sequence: TGTGCCAGCAGCTTGGGTAGCGGGAGCACAGATACGCAGTATTTT. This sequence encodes CASSLGSGSTDTQYF.

DNA for the CDR3: TGTGCCAGCAGATGGGGAGCACACACTGAAGCTTTCTTT. Translation: CASRWGAHTEAFF. The J gene is TRBJ1-1, the V gene TRBV6-5; no clear D gene. Trimming stripped 6 bases from V and 3 bases from J, with 11 bases between. The CDR3 loop spans 13 amino acids. Germline-derived CDR1 and CDR2 are MNHEY and SVGAGI.